Listed below are T cell receptor beta chains from one sample, sequenced in a study. TCRdb processed the 5' RACE reads anew with MiXCR; each CDR3 protein has one entry. The sample consists of some 8,000 distinct CDR3 sequences, about 47% of them appearing once. The sequenced material came from memory CD4+ T cells sorted from a lymph node. All receptors come from a female donor with breast cancer. Both conserved end residues are part of each CDR3. Fields, in order: clone size, V gene, J gene, D gene, CDR3 DNA, CDR3 protein. The D gene is left open where the match is weak. Size is omitted from some rows. Given values are once, few, many or a class for expanded clones.

abundance: NA; v_gene: TRBV27; j_gene: TRBJ1-6; d_gene: NA; CDR3nt: TGTGCCAGCAGTTTAGAGGGAGGGAACAATTCACCCCTCCACTTT; CDR3aa: CASSLEGGNNSPLHF
abundance: NA; v_gene: TRBV3-2; j_gene: TRBJ2-3; d_gene: NA; CDR3nt: TGTGCCAGCAGCCATCGACCAGATACGCAGTATTTT; CDR3aa: CASSHRPDTQYF
abundance: NA; v_gene: TRBV7-6; j_gene: TRBJ2-7; d_gene: TRBD1; CDR3nt: TGTGCCAGCAGCGGCCGAAGAGGACAGGGGTGGGACGAGCAGTACTTC; CDR3aa: CASSGRRGQGWDEQYF
abundance: NA; v_gene: TRBV7-2; j_gene: TRBJ2-3; d_gene: TRBD2; CDR3nt: TGTGCCAGCTCCGCCCGGCGGGGGAGGACAGATACGCAGTATTTT; CDR3aa: CASSARRGRTDTQYF
abundance: NA; v_gene: TRBV20-1; j_gene: TRBJ2-1; d_gene: TRBD2; CDR3nt: TGCAGTGCTAGTGATCGGGCTAGCGGGACGAATGAGCAGTTCTTC; CDR3aa: CSASDRASGTNEQFF
abundance: NA; v_gene: TRBV3-1; j_gene: TRBJ2-5; d_gene: TRBD2; CDR3nt: TGTGCCAGCAGCCAAGACCTTAGCGGGGGTGGGGAGACCCAGTACTTC; CDR3aa: CASSQDLSGGGETQYF
abundance: NA; v_gene: TRBV24-1; j_gene: TRBJ1-2; d_gene: NA; CDR3nt: TGTGCCACCAGTGAGGACAGCTATGGCTACACCTTC; CDR3aa: CATSEDSYGYTF
abundance: NA; v_gene: TRBV10-3; j_gene: TRBJ2-7; d_gene: NA; CDR3nt: TGTGCCATCAGGAACAGGGACGAGCAGTACTTC; CDR3aa: CAIRNRDEQYF
abundance: few; v_gene: TRBV28; j_gene: TRBJ2-1; d_gene: NA; CDR3nt: TGTGCCAGCATCCACAGCTCCTACAATGAGCAGTTCTTC; CDR3aa: CASIHSSYNEQFF
abundance: NA; v_gene: TRBV6-5; j_gene: TRBJ2-5; d_gene: NA; CDR3nt: TGTGCCAGCAGCTCATCTTGGGTTGCACAAGAGACCCGGTACTTC; CDR3aa: CASSSSWVAQETRYF
abundance: NA; v_gene: TRBV4-1; j_gene: TRBJ2-1; d_gene: TRBD2; CDR3nt: TGCGCCAGCAGCCCCGGGGGGCTAGCGGGGTACAATGAGCAGTTCTTC; CDR3aa: CASSPGGLAGYNEQFF
abundance: NA; v_gene: TRBV7-2; j_gene: TRBJ1-6; d_gene: NA; CDR3nt: TGTGCCAGCAGCATCAGGGGATGGGCACCCCTCCACTTT; CDR3aa: CASSIRGWAPLHF
abundance: NA; v_gene: TRBV7-9; j_gene: TRBJ1-6; d_gene: NA; CDR3nt: TGTGCCAGCAGCTTAGGATACAGCAGCTCCTATAATTCACCCCTCCACTTT; CDR3aa: CASSLGYSSSYNSPLHF
abundance: NA; v_gene: TRBV29-1; j_gene: TRBJ2-3; d_gene: TRBD1; CDR3nt: TGCAGCGTTGTTCAGACAGGGGGCGCGGATACGCAGTATTTT; CDR3aa: CSVVQTGGADTQYF
abundance: few; v_gene: TRBV6-5; j_gene: TRBJ1-6; d_gene: TRBD1; CDR3nt: TGTGCCAGCAGTTACTCGGGACAGACACCCCTCCACTTT; CDR3aa: CASSYSGQTPLHF
abundance: medium-sized; v_gene: TRBV6-5; j_gene: TRBJ1-1; d_gene: NA; CDR3nt: TGTGCCAGCAGTTATCGTGGGCGTGAGGGACCCGAAGCTTTCTTT; CDR3aa: CASSYRGREGPEAFF
abundance: NA; v_gene: TRBV5-1; j_gene: TRBJ1-1; d_gene: NA; CDR3nt: TGCGCCAACAGCTTGGCCGAAATAGGTGAAGCTTTCTTT; CDR3aa: CANSLAEIGEAFF
abundance: NA; v_gene: TRBV6-1; j_gene: TRBJ1-1; d_gene: TRBD1; CDR3nt: TGTGCCAGCAGTGAAAGTTGGGACAGGGAGGCTTTCTTT; CDR3aa: CASSESWDREAFF
abundance: medium-sized; v_gene: TRBV7-6; j_gene: TRBJ2-3; d_gene: NA; CDR3nt: TGTGCCAGCAGTTTAGACGGAAGCACAGATACGCAGTATTTT; CDR3aa: CASSLDGSTDTQYF
abundance: NA; v_gene: TRBV19; j_gene: TRBJ2-5; d_gene: NA; CDR3nt: TGTGCCAGTAGACGGGGAGAGACCCAGTACTTC; CDR3aa: CASRRGETQYF
abundance: NA; v_gene: TRBV5-1; j_gene: TRBJ2-3; d_gene: TRBD2; CDR3nt: TGCGCCAGCAGCGTTTTAGCGGGAGATACAGATACGCAGTATTTT; CDR3aa: CASSVLAGDTDTQYF
abundance: NA; v_gene: TRBV7-3; j_gene: TRBJ2-1; d_gene: TRBD2; CDR3nt: TGTGCCAGCAGCTTAACGGCGTTGAGCGGGAGGCTCAATGAGCAGTTCTTC; CDR3aa: CASSLTALSGRLNEQFF
abundance: NA; v_gene: TRBV7-8; j_gene: TRBJ1-1; d_gene: NA; CDR3nt: TGTGCCAGCAGCTCCCGGACAGCTTACACTGAAGCTTTCTTT; CDR3aa: CASSSRTAYTEAFF
abundance: few; v_gene: TRBV12-3/TRBV12-4; j_gene: TRBJ1-3; d_gene: NA; CDR3nt: TGTGCCAGCAGTTATATTGGAAACACCATATATTTT; CDR3aa: CASSYIGNTIYF
abundance: medium-sized; v_gene: TRBV7-2; j_gene: TRBJ1-5; d_gene: NA; CDR3nt: TGTGCCAGCAGCTTAGAGCCCCTCCGGGGTCAGCCCCAGCATTTT; CDR3aa: CASSLEPLRGQPQHF
abundance: NA; v_gene: TRBV5-6; j_gene: TRBJ2-3; d_gene: NA; CDR3nt: TGTGCCAGCAGCTCGGGAAGTACGCAGTATTTT; CDR3aa: CASSSGSTQYF
abundance: NA; v_gene: TRBV19; j_gene: TRBJ2-1; d_gene: TRBD2; CDR3nt: TGTGCCAGTAAATCCGGGGGGGATGAGCAGTTCTTC; CDR3aa: CASKSGGDEQFF
abundance: few; v_gene: TRBV21-1; j_gene: TRBJ2-5; d_gene: NA; CDR3nt: TGTGCCAGCAGCAAATCTAGAGGGAGGGAGTACCAAGAGACCCAGTACTTC; CDR3aa: CASSKSRGREYQETQYF
abundance: NA; v_gene: TRBV5-5; j_gene: TRBJ2-1; d_gene: NA; CDR3nt: TGTGCCAGCAGCTTGGGACAGGCAACTTACAATGAGCAGTTCTTC; CDR3aa: CASSLGQATYNEQFF
abundance: few; v_gene: TRBV29-1; j_gene: TRBJ1-1; d_gene: NA; CDR3nt: TGCAGCGTTGAGCGGGGGGAGAACACTGAAGCTTTCTTT; CDR3aa: CSVERGENTEAFF